Below are 27 T cell receptor beta chains sequenced from a single sample in a study of shared clonotypes between healthy human individuals. The repertoire was sequenced with immunoSEQ multiplex PCR; TCRdb's copy has only in-frame clones and lacks some. This sample has 780,000 or so clones; roughly 72% occur once, and the top ten carry less than 2%. The sample taken for sequencing was memory CD4+ T cells sorted from blood. Indicated subset: CD45RA-negative fraction. The receptor source for this set is a woman aged 25 to 39 in good health.

The rearrangement uses TRBV7-2 and TRBJ2-1; 11 bases align to TRBD2. Germline CDR1 SGHTA, CDR2 FQGNSA. The CDR3 sequence is 16 residues long. Trimming at V came to 5 bases and at J to 3 bases, leaving 6 bases not matched to a gene. The CDR3 bases are TGTGCCAGCAGCCCAATGACTAGCGGGATCTACAATGAGCAGTTCTTC. It specifies CASSPMTSGIYNEQFF.

The chain combines TRBV5-1 with TRBJ2-4; 14 bases line up with TRBD2. The CDR3 has 21 residues. Per the germline V gene, CDR1 is SGHRS and CDR2 is YFSETQ. The V and J ends lost 2 bases and 0 bases, in that order; junction bases with no gene match: 13. Written as DNA, the CDR3 is TGCGCCAGCAGCTTACGGACGACCGGGACTAGCGGGGGTGTAGCCAAAAACATTCAGTACTTC. This codes for CASSLRTTGTSGGVAKNIQYF. Full variable domain (outside the CDR3, taken from reference TRBV5-1 and TRBJ2-4): KAGVTQTPRYLIKTRGQQVTLSCSPISGHRSVSWYQQTPGQGLQFLFEYFSETQRNKGNFPGRFSGRQFSNSRSEMNVSTLELGDSALYLCASSLRTTGTSGGVAKNIQYFGAGTRLSVL.

A word on this clone: The junction shows a germline mismatch at one end, possibly a read error. The chain recombines TRBV28 with TRBJ2-7; 7 bases agree with TRBD1. CDR1 and CDR2 (germline): MDHEN, SYDVKM. The CDR3 totals 14 residues. DNA for the CDR3: TGTGCCAGCAGTTTATTTCCAGGGGGTTACGCGCAGTACTTC. This sequence encodes CASSLFPGGYAQYF. Drawing the rest from reference TRBV28 and TRBJ2-7, the complete variable domain is DVKVTQSSRYLVKRTGEKVFLECVQDMDHENMFWYRQDPGLGLRLIYFSYDVKMKEKGDIPEGYSVSREKKERFSLILESASTNQTSMYLCASSLFPGGYAQYFGPGTRLTVT.

This clone was counted between two and nine times. V usage is TRBV12-5 and J usage is TRBJ1-1; the D gene is possibly TRBD1 (5 bases). The CDR3 is 13 residues long. Germline CDR1 is LGHNT and CDR2 is FRNRAP. The V and J ends lost 3 bases and 3 bases respectively, with 8 bases between them. Here the CDR3 reads CASGFGGYTEAFF. The CDR3 DNA sequence: TGTGCTAGTGGTTTCGGGGGGTACACTGAAGCTTTCTTT.

The V gene is TRBV5-1, the J gene TRBJ2-3; 7 bases fit TRBD1. After removal of 2 bases from V and 4 bases from J, the junction contained 4 bases not matched to a gene. The length of the CDR3 is 14 residues. CDR1 and CDR2 from the germline V gene are SGHRS and YFSETQ. The CDR3 nucleotides are TGCGCCAGCAGCTTCGGACAGGTTGCAGATACGCAGTATTTT. Translation: CASSFGQVADTQYF.

The CDR3 here is CASSPLDGGPTEAFF. CDR3 coding DNA: TGTGCCAGCTCACCACTAGACGGGGGTCCCACTGAAGCTTTCTTT. The V gene is TRBV18, the J gene TRBJ1-1; a weak D match, TRBD1 (5 bases). The V gene's germline CDR1 is KGHSH and CDR2 LQKENI. The CDR3 sequence is 15 residues long. V dropped 1 base and J dropped 4 bases, with 13 bases sitting between them.

The V and J genes are TRBV5-5 and TRBJ2-7; TRBD1 aligns across 10 bases. CDR3 size: 15 residues. The junction had 10 bases not matched to a gene; V was cut back by 6 bases and J by 4 bases. Per the germline V gene, CDR1 is SGHKS and CDR2 is YYEKEE (reference sequence). CDR3 bases: TGTGCCAGCACCCTGTCTCTGGGACAGGGGTACGAGCAGTACTTC. The encoded protein is CASTLSLGQGYEQYF.

V is TRBV30 and J is TRBJ1-1, with D uncertain. Germline values: CDR1 GTSNPN, CDR2 SVGIG (reference sequence). The CDR3 length is 12 residues. Trimming removed 8 bases from V and 2 bases from J, with 12 bases in between. The CDR3 DNA is TGTGCCCGAATTAAAATAAACACTGAAGCTTTCTTT. Translation: CARIKINTEAFF.

This clone showed up just once. The genes are TRBV30 and TRBJ2-1; D may be TRBD1 or TRBD2 (5 bases each). The CDR3 extends over 12 amino acids. Germline lookup yields CDR1 GTSNPN and CDR2 SVGIG (reference sequence). Trimming took 0 bases from V and 9 from J, leaving 9 bases between them. CDR3 DNA sequence: TGTGCCTGGAGTGTGTCTGGGGGTGAGCAGTTCTTC. Translation gives CAWSVSGGEQFF.

The chain uses TRBV6-5 and TRBJ2-1, with D uncertain. This CDR3 has 13 residues. The V and J ends lost 6 bases and 2 bases respectively, with 8 bases between them. Germline V gives CDR1 MNHEY, CDR2 SVGAGI. The CDR3 DNA reads as TGTGCCAGCAGCCTCGGACCCTACAATGAGCAGTTCTTC. Translation gives CASSLGPYNEQFF.

As concerns this clone: A much larger clone lies a single base off, so this may be a read error. Distinct nucleotide sequences in the sample also encode this CDR3. V usage is TRBV5-1 and J usage is TRBJ2-1; 11 nucleotides agree with TRBD2. The germline V gene encodes CDR1 SGHRS and CDR2 YFSETQ. This CDR3 comprises 15 residues. V gave up 4 bases and J gave up 4 bases; unmatched junction bases: 4. CDR3 residues: CASSLTSGSYNEQFF. The CDR3 nucleotides read TGCGCCAGCAGCCTCACTAGCGGGAGTTACAATGAGCAGTTCTTC.

The V and J genes are TRBV11-2 and TRBJ2-1; maybe TRBD2 (5 bases). This CDR3 region has 15 residues. Per germline, CDR1 SGHAT and CDR2 FQNNGV. Trimming took off 0 bases at V and 7 bases at J, with 13 bases between the two ends. The DNA for the CDR3 is TGTGCCAGCAGCTTAGATGGGCTAGCTCCGAATGAGCAGTTCTTC. Protein: CASSLDGLAPNEQFF.

The V gene is TRBV5-1, the J gene TRBJ2-7; D is possibly TRBD2 (6 bases). This CDR3 is built from 16 residues. Trimming pared 4 bases from V and 5 bases from J, leaving 22 bases between. Germline loops: CDR1 SGHRS, CDR2 YFSETQ. DNA of the CDR3: TGCGCCAGCAGCCCCCAACCGGGCGGGGCAACCAACGAGCAGTACTTC. Protein: CASSPQPGGATNEQYF.

This chain links TRBV2 with TRBJ2-5; 13 nucleotides line up with TRBD2. J was trimmed by 7 bases and V by 6 bases; bases with no gene match: 11. CDR1 and CDR2 (germline): SNHLY, FYNNEI. This CDR3 has 16 residues. This CDR3 is CASRAGTSGIGATQYF. The DNA of the CDR3 is TGTGCCAGCAGGGCCGGGACTAGCGGGATCGGGGCGACCCAGTACTTC.

The V gene is TRBV27, the J gene TRBJ1-1; TRBD1 is a possible D gene (5 bases). Germline assignment: CDR1 MNHEY and CDR2 SMNVEV (reference sequence). The ends were cut back, 6 bases at V and 6 bases at J, with 14 bases in the middle. This CDR3 spans 13 amino acids. CDR3 sequence: CASSLRGRAEAFF. For the CDR3, the DNA is TGTGCCAGCAGCCTAAGGGGACGGGCTGAAGCTTTCTTT.

This clone was detected a few times. The V and J genes are TRBV5-8 and TRBJ2-5; D not resolved. With the DNA end fitting TRBJ2-7 better, the J assignment may be wrong. The CDR3 sequence is 13 residues long. The germline V gene encodes CDR1 SGHTS and CDR2 YDEGEE. CDR3 nucleotide sequence: TGTGCCAGCAGCTTAATCGGAGCCTACGAGCAGTACTTC. Its translation is CASSLIGAYEQYF.

The CDR3 nucleotides read TGTGCCTCCTCTAAGACAGGTGGTTTTGAAAAACTGTTTTTT. Amino acids: CASSKTGGFEKLFF. The V gene is TRBV30, the J gene TRBJ1-4; TRBD1 might be the D (6 bases). The germline V and J ends were trimmed by 7 bases and 7 bases, with 19 bases remaining between them. The germline gives CDR1 GTSNPN, CDR2 SVGIG (reference sequence). The CDR3 is made up of 14 amino acids.

This clone was recorded once. J is TRBJ2-1 and V is TRBV9; TRBD2 agrees at 9 bases. J lost 2 bases, V lost 3 bases, and 6 bases had no gene match. The V gene's germline CDR1 is SGDLS and CDR2 YYNGEE. The CDR3 is 16 amino acids. Written as DNA, the CDR3 is TGTGCCAGCAGCGGGACGAGCGGGAGGCCCTACAATGAGCAGTTCTTC. It codes for CASSGTSGRPYNEQFF.

The chain has TRBV30 and TRBJ2-7; D may match TRBD1 or TRBD2 (5 bases each). Looked up from germline, CDR1 is GTSNPN and CDR2 is SVGIG (reference sequence). The CDR3 runs 16 residues. With 4 bases removed from V and 2 bases from J, the gap between germline ends came to 21 bases. CDR3 residues: CAWKPKPGPSTYEQYF. CDR3 bases: TGTGCCTGGAAACCTAAGCCGGGACCTTCGACCTACGAGCAGTACTTC.

The rearrangement uses TRBV7-8 and TRBJ2-1; 7 bases fit TRBD2. The trim removed 1 base at V and 4 bases at J, leaving 1 base unmatched. The germline V gene has CDR1 SGHVS and CDR2 FQNEAQ. The CDR3 is made up of 14 amino acids. CDR3 sequence: CASSLVGGYNEQFF. The CDR3 DNA follows: TGTGCCAGCAGCTTAGTGGGGGGGTACAATGAGCAGTTCTTC.

The gene calls are TRBV10-2 and TRBJ1-2, with D possibly TRBD1 on 5 matching bases. The germline V and J ends were trimmed by 5 bases and 4 bases, with 17 bases remaining between them. Germline V CDR1 and CDR2: WSHSY, SAAADI. The CDR3 runs 15 residues. The CDR3 DNA reads TGCGCCAGCAGTCCGGTTCCGGGGGGATTCTATGGCTACACCTTC. This encodes CASSPVPGGFYGYTF.

The sample holds a few counts of this clone. This rearrangement joins TRBV5-6 to TRBJ2-1, with D possibly TRBD1 on 6 matching bases. The V gene's germline CDR1 is SGHDT and CDR2 YYEEEE. Trimming stripped 2 bases from V and 3 bases from J, with 12 bases between. This CDR3 is built from 15 residues. The CDR3 loop is CASSFGQTGYNEQFF. The CDR3 region has the DNA TGTGCCAGCAGCTTCGGACAGACAGGCTACAATGAGCAGTTCTTC. Full variable domain (remainder filled in from reference TRBV5-6 and TRBJ2-1): DAGVTQSPTHLIKTRGQQVTLRCSPKSGHDTVSWYQQALGQGPQFIFQYYEEEERQRGNFPDRFSGHQFPNYSSELNVNALLLGDSALYLCASSFGQTGYNEQFFGPGTRLTVL.

In this sample, this clone turned up a few times. This may stem from a read error, because a much larger clone lies one nucleotide away. Within the sample, other DNA sequences also encode this same CDR3. This chain links TRBV28 with TRBJ1-5; D call uncertain. Trimming removed 6 bases at V and 0 bases at J, with 6 bases between. CDR1 is MDHEN and CDR2 is SYDVKM in the germline V gene. The CDR3 is 13 residues long. As DNA, the CDR3 is TGTGCCAGCAGCCTCTATAGCAATCAGCCCCAGCATTTT. It translates to CASSLYSNQPQHF.

The rearrangement uses TRBV4-1 and TRBJ1-4; D is unresolved. V shed 1 base and J shed 5 bases, with 5 bases lying between them. Germline V gives CDR1 MGHRA, CDR2 YSYEKL. The CDR3 runs 13 residues. DNA for the CDR3: TGCGCCAGCAGCCAAGTGGGAAATGAAAAACTGTTTTTT. This encodes CASSQVGNEKLFF.

This chain joins TRBV5-5 and TRBJ2-1, with a possible D match to TRBD2 (5 bases). The CDR3 sequence is 16 residues long. Germline V gene sequence: CDR1 SGHKS, CDR2 YYEKEE (reference sequence). Trimming left V 1 base short and J 0 bases short, with 11 bases between. CDR3 residues: CASSLRGSGSYNEQFF. The CDR3 DNA sequence: TGTGCCAGCAGCTTGCGGGGAAGCGGCTCCTACAATGAGCAGTTCTTC. Complete variable domain (other parts from reference TRBV5-5 and TRBJ2-1): DAGVTQSPTHLIKTRGQQVTLRCSPISGHKSVSWYQQVLGQGPQFIFQYYEKEERGRGNFPDRFSARQFPNYSSELNVNALLLGDSALYLCASSLRGSGSYNEQFFGPGTRLTVL.

This chain connects TRBV7-2 to TRBJ2-7, with D uncertain. The ends were cut back, 1 base at V and 6 bases at J, with 10 bases in the middle. There are 13 residues in the CDR3. From germline, CDR1 is SGHTA and CDR2 FQGNSA. The CDR3 protein is CASSLDPGGEQYF. The CDR3 DNA follows: TGTGCCAGCAGCTTAGATCCCGGCGGCGAGCAGTACTTC. Filled out from reference TRBV7-2 and TRBJ2-7, the complete variable domain reads GAGVSQSPSNKVTEKGKDVELRCDPISGHTALYWYRQSLGQGLEFLIYFQGNSAPDKSGLPSDRFSAERTGGSVSTLTIQRTQQEDSAVYLCASSLDPGGEQYFGPGTRLTVT.

This sequence joins TRBV7-9 and TRBJ2-5; D is possibly TRBD2 (6 bases). V was pared by 3 bases and J by 5 bases, with 10 bases between. CDR1 SEHNR and CDR2 FQNEAQ come from the germline V gene (reference sequence). The CDR3 is 13 amino acids. The CDR3 region has the DNA TGTGCCAGCAGCTTCGGGGAGGTCGAGACCCAGTACTTC. Its protein product is CASSFGEVETQYF.